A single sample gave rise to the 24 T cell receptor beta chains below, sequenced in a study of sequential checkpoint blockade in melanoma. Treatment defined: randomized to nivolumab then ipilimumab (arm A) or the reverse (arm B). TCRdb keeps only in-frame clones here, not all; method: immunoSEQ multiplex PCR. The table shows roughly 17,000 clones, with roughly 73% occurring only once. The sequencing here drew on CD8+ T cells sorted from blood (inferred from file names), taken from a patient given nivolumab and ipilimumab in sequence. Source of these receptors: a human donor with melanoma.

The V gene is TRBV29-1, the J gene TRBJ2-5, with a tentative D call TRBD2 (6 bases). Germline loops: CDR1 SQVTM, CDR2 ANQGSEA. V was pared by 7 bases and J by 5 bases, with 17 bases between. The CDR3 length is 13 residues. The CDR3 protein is CSALGGYKETQYF. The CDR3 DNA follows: TGCAGCGCCCTCGGAGGGTATAAGGAGACCCAGTACTTC.

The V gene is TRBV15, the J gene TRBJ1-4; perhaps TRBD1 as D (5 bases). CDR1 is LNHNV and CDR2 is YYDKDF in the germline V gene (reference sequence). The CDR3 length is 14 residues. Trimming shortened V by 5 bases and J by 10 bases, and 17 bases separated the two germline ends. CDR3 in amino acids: CATSPMGGAVKLFF. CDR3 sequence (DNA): TGTGCCACCAGCCCCATGGGGGGAGCTGTAAAACTGTTTTTT.

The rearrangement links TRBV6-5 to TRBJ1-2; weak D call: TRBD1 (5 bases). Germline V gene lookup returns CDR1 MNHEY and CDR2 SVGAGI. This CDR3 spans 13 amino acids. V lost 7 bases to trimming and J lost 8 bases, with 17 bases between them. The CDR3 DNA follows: TGTGCCAGCACCGGGACTGCTTATGGAGGCTACACCTTC. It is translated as CASTGTAYGGYTF.

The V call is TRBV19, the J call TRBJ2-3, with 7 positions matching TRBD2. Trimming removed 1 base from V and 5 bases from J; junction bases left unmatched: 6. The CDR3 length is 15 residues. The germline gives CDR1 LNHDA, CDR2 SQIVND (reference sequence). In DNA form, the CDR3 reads TGTGCCAGTAGTATAGGGGCTAGCGGAGAAGATACGCAGTATTTT. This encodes CASSIGASGEDTQYF.

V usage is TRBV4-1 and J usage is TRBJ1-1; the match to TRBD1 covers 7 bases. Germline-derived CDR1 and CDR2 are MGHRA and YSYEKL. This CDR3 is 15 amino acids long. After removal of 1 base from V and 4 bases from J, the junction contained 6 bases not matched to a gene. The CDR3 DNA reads TGCGCCAGCAGCCAAGCGTTCCAGGGGGGCACTGAAGCTTTCTTT. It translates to CASSQAFQGGTEAFF.

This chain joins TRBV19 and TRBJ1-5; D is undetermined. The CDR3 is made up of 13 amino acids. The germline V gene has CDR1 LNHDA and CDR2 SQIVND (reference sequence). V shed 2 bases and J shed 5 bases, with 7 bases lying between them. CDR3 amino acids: CASSISGYQPQHF. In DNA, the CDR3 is TGTGCCAGTAGTATATCAGGTTATCAGCCCCAGCATTTT. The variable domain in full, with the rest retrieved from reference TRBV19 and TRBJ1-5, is DGGITQSPKYLFRKEGQNVTLSCEQNLNHDAMYWYRQDPGQGLRLIYYSQIVNDFQKGDIAEGYSVSREKKESFPLTVTSAQKNPTAFYLCASSISGYQPQHFGDGTRLSIL.

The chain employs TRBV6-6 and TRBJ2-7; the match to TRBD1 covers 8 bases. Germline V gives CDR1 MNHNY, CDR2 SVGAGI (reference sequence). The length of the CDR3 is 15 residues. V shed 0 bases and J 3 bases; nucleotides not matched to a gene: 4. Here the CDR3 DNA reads TGTGCCAGCAGTTACTCGGACAGGGATGGCTACGAGCAGTACTTC. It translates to CASSYSDRDGYEQYF.

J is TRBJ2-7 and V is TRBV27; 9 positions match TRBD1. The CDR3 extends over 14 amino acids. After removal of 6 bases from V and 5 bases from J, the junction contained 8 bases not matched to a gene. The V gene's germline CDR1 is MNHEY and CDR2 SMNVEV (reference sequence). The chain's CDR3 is CASRLTGGLDEQYF. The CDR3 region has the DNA TGTGCCAGCAGGTTGACAGGGGGACTGGACGAGCAGTACTTC.

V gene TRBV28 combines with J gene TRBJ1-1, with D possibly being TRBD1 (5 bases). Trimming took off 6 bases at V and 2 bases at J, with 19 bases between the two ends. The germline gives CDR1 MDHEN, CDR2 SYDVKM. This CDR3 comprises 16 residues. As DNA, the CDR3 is TGTGCCAGCAGCCCTCGGGGCGGGGAGCGTAACACTGAAGCTTTCTTT. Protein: CASSPRGGERNTEAFF. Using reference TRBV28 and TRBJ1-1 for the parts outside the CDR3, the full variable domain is DVKVTQSSRYLVKRTGEKVFLECVQDMDHENMFWYRQDPGLGLRLIYFSYDVKMKEKGDIPEGYSVSREKKERFSLILESASTNQTSMYLCASSPRGGERNTEAFFGQGTRLTVV.

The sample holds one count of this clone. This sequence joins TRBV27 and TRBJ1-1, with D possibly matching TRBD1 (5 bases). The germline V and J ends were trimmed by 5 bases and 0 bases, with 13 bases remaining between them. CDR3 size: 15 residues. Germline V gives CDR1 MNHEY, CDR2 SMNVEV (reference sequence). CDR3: CASSITGNMNTEAFF. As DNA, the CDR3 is TGTGCCAGCAGTATCACAGGTAACATGAACACTGAAGCTTTCTTT.

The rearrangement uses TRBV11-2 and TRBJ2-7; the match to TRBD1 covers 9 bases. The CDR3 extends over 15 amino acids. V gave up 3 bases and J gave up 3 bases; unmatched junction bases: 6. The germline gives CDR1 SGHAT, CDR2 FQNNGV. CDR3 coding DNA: TGTGCCAGCAGCTTTGGACAGGGGCCGATCTACGAGCAGTACTTC. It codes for CASSFGQGPIYEQYF. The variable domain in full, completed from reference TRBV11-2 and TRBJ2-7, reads EAGVAQSPRYKIIEKRQSVAFWCNPISGHATLYWYQQILGQGPKLLIQFQNNGVVDDSQLPKDRFSAERLKGVDSTLKIQPAKLEDSAVYLCASSFGQGPIYEQYFGPGTRLTVT.

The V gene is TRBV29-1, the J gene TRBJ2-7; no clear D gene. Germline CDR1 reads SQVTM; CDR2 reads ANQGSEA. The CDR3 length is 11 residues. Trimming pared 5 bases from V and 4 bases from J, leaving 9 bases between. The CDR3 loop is CSVSIHYEQYF. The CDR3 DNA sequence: TGCAGCGTTTCAATACATTACGAGCAGTACTTC.

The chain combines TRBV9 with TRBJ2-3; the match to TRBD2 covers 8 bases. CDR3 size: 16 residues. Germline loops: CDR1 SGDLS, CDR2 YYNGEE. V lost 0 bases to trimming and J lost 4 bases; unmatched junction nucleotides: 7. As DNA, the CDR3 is TGTGCCAGCAGCGTAGAGTCGGGGGGGGCGTCAGATACGCAGTATTTT. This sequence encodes CASSVESGGASDTQYF.

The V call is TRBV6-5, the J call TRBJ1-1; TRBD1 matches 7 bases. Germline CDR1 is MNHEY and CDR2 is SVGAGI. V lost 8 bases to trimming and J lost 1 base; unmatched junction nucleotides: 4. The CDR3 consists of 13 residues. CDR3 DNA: TGTGCCAGCGCCCCAGGGGGGAACACTGAAGCTTTCTTT. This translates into CASAPGGNTEAFF.

The CDR3: CASSFPLSYGYTF. CDR3 in DNA: TGTGCCAGCAGTTTTCCGCTATCCTATGGCTACACCTTC. The chain joins TRBV28 to TRBJ1-2; D uncertain. CDR3 length: 13 residues. Germline loops: CDR1 MDHEN, CDR2 SYDVKM. V was clipped by 3 bases and J by 4 bases, with 9 bases between them.

This chain's CDR3 is CASSIDESLSRPGNEQFF. The CDR3 DNA reads as TGTGCCAGTAGTATAGATGAGTCGCTGTCAAGGCCAGGGAATGAGCAGTTCTTC. J is TRBJ2-1 and V is TRBV19, with TRBD1 as a possible D gene (5 bases). There are 18 residues in the CDR3. The ends were cut back, 0 bases at V and 7 bases at J, with 22 bases in the middle. The germline CDR1 and CDR2 sequences are LNHDA and SQIVND (reference sequence).

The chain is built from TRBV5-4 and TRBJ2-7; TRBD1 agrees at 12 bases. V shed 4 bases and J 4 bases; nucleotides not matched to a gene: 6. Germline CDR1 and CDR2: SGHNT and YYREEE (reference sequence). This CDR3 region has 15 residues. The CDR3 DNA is TGTGCCAGCAGCCGGGACAGGGGGCCGCGGTACGAGCAGTACTTC. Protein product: CASSRDRGPRYEQYF.

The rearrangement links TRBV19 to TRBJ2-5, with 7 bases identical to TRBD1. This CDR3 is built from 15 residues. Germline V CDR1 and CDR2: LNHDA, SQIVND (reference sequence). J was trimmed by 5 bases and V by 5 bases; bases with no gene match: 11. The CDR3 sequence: CASSVRQTGFETQYF. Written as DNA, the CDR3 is TGTGCCAGTAGTGTACGCCAGACAGGGTTTGAGACCCAGTACTTC.

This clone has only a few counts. DNA for the CDR3: TGTGCCAGCAGGCCCGACGGGACCTACGAGCAGTACTTC. Translation gives CASRPDGTYEQYF. This chain uses TRBV27 with TRBJ2-7, with D perhaps matching TRBD2 (5 bases). V was trimmed by 6 bases and J by 2 bases, leaving 11 bases between them. The germline V gene has CDR1 MNHEY and CDR2 SMNVEV (reference sequence). The CDR3 is 13 residues long.

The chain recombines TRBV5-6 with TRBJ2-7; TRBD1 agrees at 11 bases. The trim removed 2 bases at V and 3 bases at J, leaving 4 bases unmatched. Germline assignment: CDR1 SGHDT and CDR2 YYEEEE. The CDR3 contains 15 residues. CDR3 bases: TGTGCCAGCAGCTTAGGGACAGGGGGATTCTACGAGCAGTACTTC. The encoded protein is CASSLGTGGFYEQYF.

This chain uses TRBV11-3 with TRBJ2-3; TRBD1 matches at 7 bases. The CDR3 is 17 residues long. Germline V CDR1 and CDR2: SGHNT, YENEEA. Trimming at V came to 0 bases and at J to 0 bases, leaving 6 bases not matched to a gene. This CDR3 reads CASSLDGTDPSTDTQYF. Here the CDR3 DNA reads TGTGCCAGCAGCTTAGATGGGACAGACCCTAGCACAGATACGCAGTATTTT.

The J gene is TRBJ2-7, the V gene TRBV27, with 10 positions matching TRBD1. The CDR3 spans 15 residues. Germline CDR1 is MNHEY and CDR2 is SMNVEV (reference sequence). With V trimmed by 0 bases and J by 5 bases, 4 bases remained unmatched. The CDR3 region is CASSLSGDRGHEQYF. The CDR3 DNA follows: TGTGCCAGCAGTTTATCAGGGGACAGGGGTCACGAGCAGTACTTC.

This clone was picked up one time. CDR3 region: CASSSPGLAALSSYNEQFF. The CDR3 coding sequence is TGTGCCAGTAGTAGCCCGGGCCTAGCGGCCCTGAGCTCCTACAATGAGCAGTTCTTC. The genes are TRBV19 and TRBJ2-1, with 7 bases fitting TRBD2. The CDR3 loop spans 19 amino acids. Per germline, CDR1 LNHDA and CDR2 SQIVND (reference sequence). V lost 4 bases and J lost 0; bases outside the gene matches: 15.

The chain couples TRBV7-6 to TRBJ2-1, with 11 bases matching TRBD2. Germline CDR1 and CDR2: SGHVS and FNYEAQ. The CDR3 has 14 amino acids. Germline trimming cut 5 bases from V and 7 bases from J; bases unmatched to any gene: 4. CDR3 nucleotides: TGTGCCAGCAGCCGACTAGCGGGACCAAATGAGCAGTTCTTC. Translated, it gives CASSRLAGPNEQFF.